Listed here are 20 T cell receptor beta chains from one sample, sequenced in a study of blood T cells in healthy people across ages. A second roughly 6 to 11 cycle PCR used barcoded and J-beta primers. A single record per CDR3 protein comes from TCRdb applying MiXCR to the 5' RACE reads. The sample lists about 680,000 distinct CDR3 sequences, around 48% occurring once. What was sequenced was blood. These receptors were collected from a woman between 55 and 75 years old in good health.

In its sample, this clonotype was seen many times. The gene calls are TRBV4-3 and TRBJ2-7; 9 bases line up with TRBD2. Germline V gene data show CDR1 as LGHNA and CDR2 as YSLEER. The CDR3 spans 15 residues. Trimming took 0 bases from V and 6 from J; bases not matched to a gene: 6. CDR3 amino acids: CASSQETSGLVEQYF. In nucleotides, the CDR3 is TGCGCCAGCAGCCAAGAGACTAGCGGCCTCGTCGAGCAGTACTTC.

The rearrangement uses TRBV6-2 or TRBV6-3 and TRBJ2-7, with TRBD1 matching over 8 bases. The CDR3 has 17 residues. The germline V gene encodes CDR1 MNHEY and CDR2 SVGEGT. Unmatched junction bases numbered 14, after V lost 5 bases and J lost 2 bases. DNA for the CDR3: TGTGCCAGCAGTACAGAAAGGACAGGGCCCTGGCCCTACGAGCAGTACTTC. It is translated as CASSTERTGPWPYEQYF.

The V and J genes are TRBV25-1 and TRBJ2-7; D gene uncertain. CDR3 length equals 12 residues. From germline, CDR1 is MGHDK and CDR2 SYGVNS. Deletions cut 1 base from V and 4 bases from J, with 5 bases between. This CDR3 is CASSEFAYEQYF. CDR3 DNA: TGTGCCAGCAGTGAATTTGCATACGAGCAGTACTTC.

The rearrangement uses TRBV24-1 and TRBJ2-2; 7 nucleotides align to TRBD1. There are 15 residues in the CDR3. V trimming: 4 bases; J trimming: 6 bases; junction bases outside the gene matches: 7. In germline, CDR1 is KGHDR, CDR2 SFDVKD. In DNA, the CDR3 is TGTGCCACCAGTGACTCGGACAGGATCTCCGGGGAGCTGTTTTTT. Its protein product is CATSDSDRISGELFF.

The chain has TRBV11-3 and TRBJ1-1, with 8 bases fitting TRBD1. Germline V gene data show CDR1 as SGHNT and CDR2 as YENEEA. V lost 5 bases, J lost 1 base, and 6 bases stayed unmatched. The CDR3 sequence is 15 residues long. The CDR3 loop reads CASSTGQGKNTEAFF. For the CDR3, the DNA is TGTGCCAGCAGCACCGGACAGGGAAAGAACACTGAAGCTTTCTTT.

The genes are TRBV10-3 and TRBJ1-5; D is unresolved. The germline V gene encodes CDR1 ENHRY and CDR2 SYGVKD. The CDR3 is 15 residues long. The V and J ends lost 3 bases and 3 bases respectively, with 12 bases between them. In DNA form, the CDR3 reads TGTGCCATCAGTGAAGGAGGGAACGACAATCAGCCCCAGCATTTT. Its translation: CAISEGGNDNQPQHF.

The chain uses TRBV9 and TRBJ2-3; the match to TRBD2 covers 11 bases. Per the germline V gene, CDR1 is SGDLS and CDR2 is YYNGEE. CDR3 length: 16 amino acids. Trimming at V came to 0 bases and at J to 3 bases, leaving 3 bases not matched to a gene. CDR3 nucleotides: TGTGCCAGCAGCGTAGGAACTAGCGGGAGAACAGATACGCAGTATTTT. Encoded protein: CASSVGTSGRTDTQYF.

Only a few counts were recorded for this clonotype. This chain connects TRBV9 to TRBJ2-4; TRBD2 is a possible D gene (8 bases). CDR3 size: 17 residues. V lost 3 bases, J lost 2 bases, and 18 bases lay in between. Per the germline V gene, CDR1 is SGDLS and CDR2 is YYNGEE. CDR3 DNA: TGTGCCAGCAGCGACCCGGGAGGGGGCGCGACCAAAAACATTCAGTACTTC. As protein: CASSDPGGGATKNIQYF.

A single count supports this clonotype. A much larger clone sits a single nucleotide away, making a read error possible. The missing conserved phenylalanine or tryptophan at the end of this CDR3 makes a read error likely. The rearrangement links TRBV5-1 to TRBJ2-7, with D possibly being TRBD1 (6 bases). Germline-derived CDR1 and CDR2 are SGHRS and YFSETQ. CDR3 length: 13 residues. The CDR3: CASSLGADYEQYI. The CDR3, as DNA: TGCGCCAGCAGTTTGGGGGCGGACTACGAGCAGTACATC.

The sample holds a few counts of this clonotype. The chain combines TRBV21-1 with TRBJ2-5; the table's D call, TRBD2, was not checked against the DNA. TRBV21-1 is an annotated pseudogene. The CDR3 is 14 amino acids. The CDR3 DNA follows: TGTGCCAGCAGCAGCCCGCGGGATGCCGAGACCCAGTACTTC. Its protein is CASSSPRDAETQYF.

V and J are TRBV3-1 and TRBJ2-1; TRBD2 is a possible D gene (5 bases). Trimming removed 3 bases from V and 4 bases from J, with 13 bases in between. The CDR3 spans 15 residues. Per the germline V gene, CDR1 is LGHDT and CDR2 is YNNKEL (reference sequence). CDR3 sequence: CASSQERAVYNEQFF. The DNA of the CDR3 is TGTGCCAGCAGCCAGGAACGAGCGGTTTACAATGAGCAGTTCTTC.

The chain employs TRBV10-2 and TRBJ1-2; the D is unclear. CDR1 and CDR2 (germline): WSHSY, SAAADI. Trimming removed 8 bases at V and 0 bases at J, with 7 bases between. This CDR3 contains 12 residues. As DNA, the CDR3 is TGCGCCAGCCGCCAACCTAACTATGGCTACACCTTC. Its translation: CASRQPNYGYTF.

This chain connects TRBV6-2 or TRBV6-3 to TRBJ2-7, with D unresolved. Germline loops: CDR1 MNHEY, CDR2 SVGEGT. This CDR3 contains 13 residues. The V end lost 5 bases, the J end lost 1 base, and 9 bases lay between the germline ends. The CDR3 DNA sequence: TGTGCCAGCAGTCGGCAGCCTTCCTACGAGCAGTACTTC. Amino acid sequence: CASSRQPSYEQYF.

The V and J genes are TRBV20-1 and TRBJ2-3, with 13 bases fitting TRBD2. V lost 6 bases to trimming and J lost 6 bases; unmatched junction nucleotides: 6. This CDR3 contains 14 residues. The germline V gene has CDR1 DFQATT and CDR2 SNEGSKA (reference sequence). The DNA for the CDR3 is TGCAGTGCCCCCGTGACTAGCGGGAGGGATACGCAGTATTTT. Translation gives CSAPVTSGRDTQYF.

The J gene is TRBJ1-5, the V gene TRBV28; 8 bases line up with TRBD1. This CDR3 is 16 amino acids long. The ends lost 2 bases at V and 0 bases at J; junction bases unmatched: 3. The germline gives CDR1 MDHEN, CDR2 SYDVKM. The CDR3 here is CASSLRTGYSNQPQHF. The CDR3 DNA is TGTGCCAGCAGTTTACGGACAGGGTATAGCAATCAGCCCCAGCATTTT.

This clonotype has only a few counts. This sequence joins TRBV9 and TRBJ1-2; no definite D call. This CDR3 has 15 residues. The V and J ends lost 4 bases and 3 bases respectively, with 16 bases between them. Germline V lookup: CDR1 SGDLS, CDR2 YYNGEE. The DNA of the CDR3 is TGTGCCAGCAGCATAACGGAGGGCTCGTACTATGGCTACACCTTC. This gives the protein CASSITEGSYYGYTF.

This chain links TRBV6-6 with TRBJ1-5; D gene uncertain. In germline, CDR1 is MNHNY, CDR2 SVGAGI (reference sequence). The V end was cut by 5 bases, the J end by 9 bases, with 8 bases between. The CDR3 spans 11 residues. The CDR3 sequence: CASSDSAPQHF. CDR3 nucleotide sequence: TGTGCCAGCAGTGATTCGGCGCCCCAGCATTTT.

This clonotype was counted between two and nine times. The chain links TRBV20-1 to TRBJ2-1; the match to TRBD1 covers 11 bases. The CDR3 is made up of 13 amino acids. The germline V gene encodes CDR1 DFQATT and CDR2 SNEGSKA (reference sequence). Germline trimming cut 6 bases from V and 7 bases from J; bases unmatched to any gene: 5. CDR3 amino acids: CSATGQGDNEQFF. CDR3 nucleotide sequence: TGCAGTGCAACGGGACAGGGGGATAATGAGCAGTTCTTC.

This clonotype was counted a few times. The chain is built from TRBV28 and TRBJ1-2; TRBD1 is a possible D gene (5 bases). V shed 7 bases and J shed 5 bases, with 23 bases lying between them. CDR1 is MDHEN, CDR2 SYDVKM, per germline. The CDR3 sequence is 16 residues long. The CDR3 sequence is CASTRGDRGPSYGYTF. The DNA of the CDR3 is TGTGCCAGCACCCGAGGGGATAGGGGCCCCTCTTATGGCTACACCTTC.

The gene calls are TRBV20-1 and TRBJ2-7; 10 bases agree with TRBD2. The CDR3 contains 15 residues. Germline V lookup: CDR1 DFQATT, CDR2 SNEGSKA (reference sequence). J gave up 0 bases and V 3 bases, and 5 bases lay outside the gene matches. CDR3 nucleotides: TGCAGTGCTAGGAGTGGGACTAGCGTCTCCTACGAGCAGTACTTC. Amino acids: CSARSGTSVSYEQYF.